This is a list of T cell receptor beta chains from one sample in a study of blood T cell repertoires in COVID-19. Clones were read by immunoSEQ multiplex PCR, and TCRdb kept only the in-frame ones, dropping some. This repertoire shows about 180,000 clones, about three quarters found once; its top ten account for roughly 10%. Sequencing was done on a sample of peripheral blood. The receptors originated from a woman at least 80 years old with COVID-19, enrolled during active disease. The CDR3 runs from the conserved cysteine through the conserved F or W. A D gene is named only where the DNA matches it firmly. Expanded clones are given a class, and other clones once, few, many or no size at all.

v_call: TRBV18; d_call: TRBD1; j_call: TRBJ1-2; clone_size: NA; cdr3_nt: TGTGCCAGCTCACCACGGACAGGGACGAATGAGGGCTACACCTTC; cdr3_aa: CASSPRTGTNEGYTF
v_call: TRBV6-5; d_call: NA; j_call: TRBJ1-2; clone_size: few; cdr3_nt: TGTGCCAGCAGTCGGGGGGCCCCCTATGGCTACACCTTC; cdr3_aa: CASSRGAPYGYTF
v_call: TRBV7-3; d_call: TRBD1; j_call: TRBJ1-1; clone_size: NA; cdr3_nt: TGTGCCAGCAGCTTAACGGGGACAGGGAGGACTGAAGCTTTCTTT; cdr3_aa: CASSLTGTGRTEAFF
v_call: TRBV7-2; d_call: NA; j_call: TRBJ1-2; clone_size: NA; cdr3_nt: TGTGCCAGCCAGCAGGGGCGCCAGTATGGCTACACCTTC; cdr3_aa: CASQQGRQYGYTF
v_call: TRBV27; d_call: NA; j_call: TRBJ1-1; clone_size: NA; cdr3_nt: TGTGCCAGCAGTTACTCAAGGGGTGCTGAAGCTTTCTTT; cdr3_aa: CASSYSRGAEAFF
v_call: TRBV11-3; d_call: TRBD1; j_call: TRBJ1-2; clone_size: NA; cdr3_nt: TGTGCCAGCAGCCCCCGAGGGACAGACTATGGCTACACCTTC; cdr3_aa: CASSPRGTDYGYTF
v_call: TRBV19; d_call: TRBD2; j_call: TRBJ2-1; clone_size: NA; cdr3_nt: TGTGCCAGTAGTATTCTGGGGGGGTCGGCGAGCACGTTCTTC; cdr3_aa: CASSILGGSASTFF
v_call: TRBV4-1; d_call: NA; j_call: TRBJ2-1; clone_size: NA; cdr3_nt: TGCGCCAGCAGCCAAGGTCTGGCAGGGGAATACAATGAGCAGTTCTTC; cdr3_aa: CASSQGLAGEYNEQFF
v_call: TRBV28; d_call: TRBD2; j_call: TRBJ2-1; clone_size: NA; cdr3_nt: TGTGCCAGCAGTTTTTGGACTAGCGGATACAATGAGCAGTTCTTC; cdr3_aa: CASSFWTSGYNEQFF
v_call: TRBV28; d_call: NA; j_call: TRBJ2-7; clone_size: NA; cdr3_nt: TGTGCCAGCAGTCAGAGACAGGGAGAAGGGGAGGCCTACGAGCAGTACTTC; cdr3_aa: CASSQRQGEGEAYEQYF
v_call: TRBV20-1; d_call: NA; j_call: TRBJ1-2; clone_size: once; cdr3_nt: TGCAGTGCTAGACAGGGGTATGGCTACACCTTC; cdr3_aa: CSARQGYGYTF
v_call: TRBV7-8; d_call: NA; j_call: TRBJ1-1; clone_size: NA; cdr3_nt: TGTGCCAGCAGAGAGGACTCGAACACTGAAGCTTTCTTT; cdr3_aa: CASREDSNTEAFF
v_call: TRBV7-9; d_call: NA; j_call: TRBJ1-5; clone_size: NA; cdr3_nt: TGTGCCAGCAGCCGGTCCAATCAGCCCCAGCATTTT; cdr3_aa: CASSRSNQPQHF
v_call: TRBV19; d_call: TRBD2; j_call: TRBJ2-7; clone_size: NA; cdr3_nt: TGTGCCAGTAGCGGCCGGACTAGCGGGATCTACGAGCAGTACTTC; cdr3_aa: CASSGRTSGIYEQYF
v_call: TRBV5-4; d_call: NA; j_call: TRBJ1-1; clone_size: NA; cdr3_nt: TGTGCCAGCAGCTTGGTCCCGCGGAACACTGAAGCTTTCTTT; cdr3_aa: CASSLVPRNTEAFF
v_call: TRBV9; d_call: NA; j_call: TRBJ2-3; clone_size: NA; cdr3_nt: TGTGCCAGCAGCGTAGGGGGCACGGGCACAGATACGCAGTATTTT; cdr3_aa: CASSVGGTGTDTQYF
v_call: TRBV11-2; d_call: NA; j_call: TRBJ1-2; clone_size: NA; cdr3_nt: TGTGCCAGCAGCTTATCGATTCAGAGCGGAAATGGCTACACCTTC; cdr3_aa: CASSLSIQSGNGYTF
v_call: TRBV18; d_call: TRBD1; j_call: TRBJ2-1; clone_size: NA; cdr3_nt: TGTGCCAGCTCTCTACAGGGGGCCAATGAGCAGTTCTTC; cdr3_aa: CASSLQGANEQFF
v_call: TRBV29-1; d_call: NA; j_call: TRBJ1-2; clone_size: once; cdr3_nt: TGCAGCGTCCCTACGACAGGAAACTATGGCTACACCTTC; cdr3_aa: CSVPTTGNYGYTF
v_call: TRBV19; d_call: NA; j_call: TRBJ1-2; clone_size: NA; cdr3_nt: TGTGCCAGTAGTATCACGAGGCTCTATGGCTACACCTTC; cdr3_aa: CASSITRLYGYTF
v_call: TRBV2; d_call: TRBD2; j_call: TRBJ2-5; clone_size: NA; cdr3_nt: TGTGCCAGCAGCCCCCAGGGAGGGACTAGCGGGACTGAGACCCAGTACTTC; cdr3_aa: CASSPQGGTSGTETQYF
v_call: TRBV7-9; d_call: NA; j_call: TRBJ2-7; clone_size: NA; cdr3_nt: TGTGCCAGCAGCCCCCTCCCCGAAACGGCAGGGCCATCCTACGAGCAGTACTTC; cdr3_aa: CASSPLPETAGPSYEQYF
v_call: TRBV9; d_call: TRBD1; j_call: TRBJ1-2; clone_size: once; cdr3_nt: TGTGCCAGCAGCACACCCGGGACAGGGAATGGCTACACCTTC; cdr3_aa: CASSTPGTGNGYTF
v_call: TRBV15; d_call: NA; j_call: TRBJ2-7; clone_size: once; cdr3_nt: TGTGCCACCAGCAGAGAGCTCGGCGAGCAGTACTTC; cdr3_aa: CATSRELGEQYF
v_call: TRBV7-9; d_call: TRBD1; j_call: TRBJ2-5; clone_size: NA; cdr3_nt: TGTGCCAGCAGCTTAGTAATGGGACAGGGTATCCAAGAGACCCAGTACTTC; cdr3_aa: CASSLVMGQGIQETQYF
v_call: TRBV11-2; d_call: TRBD1; j_call: TRBJ2-5; clone_size: NA; cdr3_nt: TGTGCCAGCAGCCAGGACAGGGCAGAGACCCAGTACTTC; cdr3_aa: CASSQDRAETQYF
v_call: TRBV29-1; d_call: TRBD2; j_call: TRBJ2-1; clone_size: NA; cdr3_nt: TGCAGCGTCAGGACTAGCGGGAGCCTCAATGAGCAGTTCTTC; cdr3_aa: CSVRTSGSLNEQFF
v_call: TRBV7-8; d_call: TRBD1; j_call: TRBJ1-6; clone_size: NA; cdr3_nt: TGTGCCAGCAGCATCGACAGGGGGCTCTCACCCCTCCACTTT; cdr3_aa: CASSIDRGLSPLHF
v_call: TRBV10-3; d_call: NA; j_call: TRBJ2-1; clone_size: NA; cdr3_nt: TGTGCCATCGGGACTTCTACCTACAATGAGCAGTTCTTC; cdr3_aa: CAIGTSTYNEQFF
v_call: TRBV5-6; d_call: NA; j_call: TRBJ1-1; clone_size: NA; cdr3_nt: TGTGCCAGCAGCTTACGGAGGGCCATGAACACTGAAGCTTTCTTT; cdr3_aa: CASSLRRAMNTEAFF
v_call: TRBV29-1; d_call: NA; j_call: TRBJ2-7; clone_size: NA; cdr3_nt: TGCAGCGCTGGGCGGGGATACGAGCAGTACTTC; cdr3_aa: CSAGRGYEQYF
v_call: TRBV9; d_call: TRBD1; j_call: TRBJ2-2; clone_size: NA; cdr3_nt: TGTGCCAGCAGCGCCCGGCCGGACAGGGCGGTCGGGGAGCTGTTTTTT; cdr3_aa: CASSARPDRAVGELFF
v_call: TRBV4-2; d_call: TRBD2; j_call: TRBJ2-7; clone_size: NA; cdr3_nt: TGTGCCAGCAGCCCAGGGACTAGCGCACACGAGCAGTACTTC; cdr3_aa: CASSPGTSAHEQYF
v_call: TRBV18; d_call: NA; j_call: TRBJ1-1; clone_size: NA; cdr3_nt: TGTGCCAGCTCACCACGACGGGAGATGAACACTGAAGCTTTCTTT; cdr3_aa: CASSPRREMNTEAFF
v_call: TRBV6-5; d_call: TRBD1; j_call: TRBJ1-5; clone_size: NA; cdr3_nt: TGTGCCAGCAGGTCAGACAGGGTAGGGCCCCAGCATTTT; cdr3_aa: CASRSDRVGPQHF
v_call: TRBV20-1; d_call: NA; j_call: TRBJ2-3; clone_size: NA; cdr3_nt: TGCAGTGCCAGGGGCCCCGATACGCAGTATTTT; cdr3_aa: CSARGPDTQYF
v_call: TRBV2; d_call: NA; j_call: TRBJ1-5; clone_size: once; cdr3_nt: TGTGCCAGCATCGGACTGGATAATCAGCCCCAGCATTTT; cdr3_aa: CASIGLDNQPQHF
v_call: TRBV5-1; d_call: TRBD1; j_call: TRBJ2-7; clone_size: NA; cdr3_nt: TGCGCCAGCAGCTTGGGACAGGGGGCATGGGAGCAGTACTTC; cdr3_aa: CASSLGQGAWEQYF
v_call: TRBV3-1/TRBV3-2; d_call: TRBD2; j_call: TRBJ2-2; clone_size: NA; cdr3_nt: TGTGCCAGCAGCCAACCAGCGGGGGAGTCCGGGGAGCTGTTTTTT; cdr3_aa: CASSQPAGESGELFF
v_call: TRBV19; d_call: NA; j_call: TRBJ2-5; clone_size: NA; cdr3_nt: TGTGCCAGTAGTATTGGGTCGAGGGTACAAGAGACCCAGTACTTC; cdr3_aa: CASSIGSRVQETQYF
v_call: TRBV19; d_call: TRBD1; j_call: TRBJ2-3; clone_size: once; cdr3_nt: TGTGCCAGTAGTATTGGACAGGCGGGAGATACGCAGTATTTT; cdr3_aa: CASSIGQAGDTQYF
v_call: TRBV5-8; d_call: TRBD1; j_call: TRBJ1-6; clone_size: NA; cdr3_nt: TGTGCCAGCAGCCGAAGACAGGGGAGCTCACCCCTCCACTTT; cdr3_aa: CASSRRQGSSPLHF
v_call: TRBV11-2; d_call: TRBD1; j_call: TRBJ2-7; clone_size: NA; cdr3_nt: TGTGCCAGCAGCTTGATAAGGGGGCCGACCTACGAGCAGTACTTC; cdr3_aa: CASSLIRGPTYEQYF
v_call: TRBV27; d_call: NA; j_call: TRBJ2-1; clone_size: few; cdr3_nt: TGTGCCAGCAGTCGACAGGGAGGTGAGCAGTTCTTC; cdr3_aa: CASSRQGGEQFF
v_call: TRBV27; d_call: NA; j_call: TRBJ2-3; clone_size: NA; cdr3_nt: TGTGCCAGCAGTTTGAAGAGCAGGTCAGATACGCAGTATTTT; cdr3_aa: CASSLKSRSDTQYF
v_call: TRBV6-5; d_call: NA; j_call: TRBJ2-5; clone_size: NA; cdr3_nt: TGTGCCAGCAGTTACTTCGGACAGTTGCAAGAGACCCAGTACTTC; cdr3_aa: CASSYFGQLQETQYF
v_call: TRBV4-2; d_call: TRBD1; j_call: TRBJ1-6; clone_size: NA; cdr3_nt: TGTGCCAGCAGCCAAGCCAGGGGGAACTATAATTCACCCCTCCACTTT; cdr3_aa: CASSQARGNYNSPLHF
v_call: TRBV28; d_call: TRBD1; j_call: TRBJ2-1; clone_size: NA; cdr3_nt: TGTGCCAGCAGTAGGGACAGAAGGAATGAGCAGTTCTTC; cdr3_aa: CASSRDRRNEQFF
v_call: TRBV7-6; d_call: NA; j_call: TRBJ1-4; clone_size: few; cdr3_nt: TGTGCCAGCAGCCCCAGGGTTTCGGATAATGAAAAACTGTTTTTT; cdr3_aa: CASSPRVSDNEKLFF
v_call: TRBV6-5; d_call: TRBD1; j_call: TRBJ2-3; clone_size: NA; cdr3_nt: TGTGCCAGCAGTTCGGGACAGTATAGCACAGATACGCAGTATTTT; cdr3_aa: CASSSGQYSTDTQYF
v_call: TRBV19; d_call: TRBD1; j_call: TRBJ2-7; clone_size: NA; cdr3_nt: TGTGCCAGTAGTATACAGGCAGGGGGCCCCTACGAGCAGTACTTC; cdr3_aa: CASSIQAGGPYEQYF
v_call: TRBV7-6; d_call: TRBD2; j_call: TRBJ2-3; clone_size: once; cdr3_nt: TGTGCCAGCAGCTTAGCACTAGCGGGGGTAGATACGCAGTATTTT; cdr3_aa: CASSLALAGVDTQYF
v_call: TRBV2; d_call: TRBD1; j_call: TRBJ1-1; clone_size: NA; cdr3_nt: TGTGCCAGCAGTGAAATCAGGGGGAGGAACACTGAAGCTTTCTTT; cdr3_aa: CASSEIRGRNTEAFF
v_call: TRBV24-1; d_call: TRBD1; j_call: TRBJ2-5; clone_size: NA; cdr3_nt: TGTGCCACCAGTGACAAACCGGGGACAGGGAAAGGGGAGACCCAGTACTTC; cdr3_aa: CATSDKPGTGKGETQYF
v_call: TRBV18; d_call: NA; j_call: TRBJ1-2; clone_size: NA; cdr3_nt: TGTGCCAGCTCACCATCGGGCAGGGTTTATGGCTACACCTTC; cdr3_aa: CASSPSGRVYGYTF
v_call: TRBV11-3; d_call: TRBD2; j_call: TRBJ2-5; clone_size: NA; cdr3_nt: TGTGCCAGCAGCTCATCCGCCTTATTAGCGGGGGAGACCCAGTACTTC; cdr3_aa: CASSSSALLAGETQYF
v_call: TRBV6-5; d_call: NA; j_call: TRBJ1-1; clone_size: NA; cdr3_nt: TGTGCCAGCAGACCACCTTGGGGGGTGAACACTGAAGCTTTCTTT; cdr3_aa: CASRPPWGVNTEAFF